This T cell receptor beta chain was profiled in a study of cytomegalovirus exposure and HLA in healthy donors. Points from the study as a whole: Beyond CMV serostatus, there was no information to go on about immune exposure.

Of note for this clone: Its antigen is as yet unknown.

Donors likely had unrecorded immune exposures despite being nominally healthy when sampled. PCR used 60 Vbeta primers and 13 Jbeta primers. Clones were sequenced by immunoSEQ multiplex PCR, and TCRdb holds only the in-frame ones, with some missing. In the table there are about 140,000 clones, 76% of which are singletons. The clonotype comes from a male donor in good health and CMV-seronegative. What was sequenced was PBMCs.

In DNA form, the CDR3 reads TGTGCCAGCAGTTCAAGGGGAGGCCCTGGAAACACCATATATTTT. It codes for CASSSRGGPGNTIYF. This rearrangement joins TRBV6-5 to TRBJ1-3; weak D call: TRBD1 (5 bases). Germline V CDR1 and CDR2: MNHEY, SVGAGI. CDR3 length: 15 amino acids. Deletions cut 4 bases from V and 2 bases from J, with 12 bases between.